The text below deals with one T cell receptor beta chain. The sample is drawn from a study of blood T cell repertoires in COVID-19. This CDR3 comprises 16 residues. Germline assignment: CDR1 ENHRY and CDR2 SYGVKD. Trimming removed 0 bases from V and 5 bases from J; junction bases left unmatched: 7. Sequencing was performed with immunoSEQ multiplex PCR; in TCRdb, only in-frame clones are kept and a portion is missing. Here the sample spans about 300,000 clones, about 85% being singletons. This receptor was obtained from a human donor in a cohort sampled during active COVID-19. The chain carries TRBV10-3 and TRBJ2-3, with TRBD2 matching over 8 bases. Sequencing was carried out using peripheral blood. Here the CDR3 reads CAISESNGRVRDTQYF. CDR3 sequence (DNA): TGTGCCATCAGTGAGTCGAACGGGAGGGTGAGAGATACGCAGTATTTT.